This T cell receptor beta chain was recovered during a study of somatic mutations in cytotoxic T cells in rheumatoid arthritis. The wider study: Patient blood, which was peripheral blood collected as 30 ml EDTA, was drawn right after diagnosis and before any treatment started.

V was shortened by 3 bases and J by 0 bases, with 15 bases between the two germline ends. CDR1 and CDR2 from the germline V gene are LGHNA and YSLEER. CDR3 size: 16 residues. Of note for this clone: Its antigen is currently unknown.

The method was immunoSEQ multiplex PCR; TCRdb's version includes in-frame clones alone and lacks a portion of them. The sample records about 19,000 clones, roughly four fifths being singletons. Study results and caveats: Per patient, the largest CD8+ clone was found to exceed 20% of CD8+ cells in about an eighth of the roughly 65 cases.

Input material: CD8+ T cells sorted from blood. The receptor was isolated from an adult with rheumatoid arthritis. The chain joins TRBV4-3 to TRBJ2-7; D uncertain. DNA for the CDR3: TGCGCCAGCAGCCAGTGGTACACGGATAGCTCCTACGAGCAGTACTTC. Residues: CASSQWYTDSSYEQYF.